These 17 T cell receptor beta chains share one sample of origin, sequenced in a study of vaccination and CD4 T cells after COVID-19. No antigen has been identified for these receptors. Once obtained from cultured CD4+ T cells, the DNA was sequenced using the Oncomine TCR Beta short-read assay. Researchers extracted genomic DNA from CD4+ T cells that had been cultured. MiXCR was run by TCRdb on the PCR reads, yielding one entry per CDR3 protein. The sample contains 10,000 or so distinct CDR3 sequences, about 32% of which appear only once. As to treatment: roughly ten-day PBMC culture with coronavirus spike peptide pools or control peptides (ViraFEST assay). From the unexposed donor, CD4+ T cells were collected ahead of the COVID-19 pandemic (2011-2018). Sequencing input: CD4+ T cells from blood, cultured in vitro. These TCRs come from a human donor in good health.

In this sample, this clonotype turned up a few times. The DNA of the CDR3 is TGTGCCAGCAGTTCCCCTTACAATGAGCAGTTCTTC. This sequence encodes CASSSPYNEQFF. V and J are TRBV27 and TRBJ2-1; D ambiguous. Trimming stripped 4 bases from V and 4 bases from J, with 5 bases between. Germline values: CDR1 MNHEY, CDR2 SMNVEV (reference sequence). There are 12 residues in the CDR3.

This clonotype occurred a few times. The chain combines TRBV28 with TRBJ1-1, with D possibly TRBD1 on 6 matching bases. This CDR3 has 17 amino acids. The germline V gene has CDR1 MDHEN and CDR2 SYDVKM. The V and J ends lost 6 bases and 0 bases respectively, with 20 bases between them. In nucleotides, the CDR3 is TGTGCCAGCAGACTGACAGGACTCCGCAACATGAACACTGAAGCTTTCTTT. Translating it yields CASRLTGLRNMNTEAFF.

CDR3 DNA sequence: TGTGCCAGTAGGGTTAAGACTAATAGCAATCAGCCCCAGCATTTT. Translation gives CASRVKTNSNQPQHF. This chain joins TRBV19 and TRBJ1-5; D not resolved. V was pared by 6 bases and J by 0 bases, with 12 bases between. This CDR3 has 15 residues. In germline, CDR1 is LNHDA, CDR2 SQIVND (reference sequence).

A few counts support this clonotype. The gene calls are TRBV20-1 and TRBJ2-5, with 9 bases aligning to TRBD2. The V gene's germline CDR1 is DFQATT and CDR2 SNEGSKA (reference sequence). The V and J ends lost 5 bases and 1 base, in that order; junction bases with no gene match: 2. The CDR3 totals 13 residues. CDR3: CSAQLAGQETQYF. For the CDR3, the DNA is TGCAGTGCTCAACTAGCGGGCCAAGAGACCCAGTACTTC.

This chain joins TRBV30 and TRBJ2-6, with 8 nucleotides matching TRBD1. J lost 4 bases, V lost 6 bases, and 11 bases had no gene match. CDR3 size: 16 residues. Germline V gene sequence: CDR1 GTSNPN, CDR2 SVGIG (reference sequence). CDR3 coding DNA: TGTGCCTGCGCCACCCAGGGGGCGGGGGGGGCCAACGTCCTGACTTTC. Its protein is CACATQGAGGANVLTF.

V is TRBV7-2 and J is TRBJ2-7; a possible D gene is TRBD2 (5 bases). Germline CDR1 and CDR2: SGHTA and FQGNSA. The CDR3 extends over 17 amino acids. V lost 2 bases, J lost 4 bases, and 21 bases lay in between. The CDR3 coding sequence is TGTGCCAGCAGCTTATCGCAGGCGGGCGTCAACCAATACGAGCAGTACTTC. Its translation: CASSLSQAGVNQYEQYF.

The sample holds a few counts of this clonotype. The chain has TRBV6-1 and TRBJ1-1; D call uncertain. Germline V CDR1 and CDR2: MNHNS, SASEGT. V was pared by 6 bases and J by 7 bases, with 15 bases between. There are 13 residues in the CDR3. Here the CDR3 reads CASSMLGGREAFF. The CDR3 DNA reads as TGTGCCAGCAGCATGTTAGGCGGTCGTGAAGCTTTCTTT.

In its sample, this clonotype was seen a few times. The J gene is TRBJ1-5, the V gene TRBV19; 7 bases match TRBD1. CDR1 and CDR2 from the germline V gene are LNHDA and SQIVND (reference sequence). This CDR3 has 15 amino acids. V dropped 9 bases and J dropped 3; count of bases not matched to a gene: 11. The CDR3 protein is CASTPRQGNNQPQHF. DNA of the CDR3: TGTGCCAGCACCCCCAGACAGGGAAACAATCAGCCCCAGCATTTT.

The V gene is TRBV6-1, the J gene TRBJ1-1; D remains unclear. The germline gives CDR1 MNHNS, CDR2 SASEGT. V was pared by 5 bases and J by 1 base, with 8 bases between. The CDR3 has 13 residues. The DNA for the CDR3 is TGTGCCAGCAGTACCAGAGAGAACACTGAAGCTTTCTTT. This sequence encodes CASSTRENTEAFF.

This clonotype is deemed medium-sized. This sequence joins TRBV20-1 and TRBJ2-1; a weak D match, TRBD2 (5 bases). CDR1 and CDR2 from the germline V gene are DFQATT and SNEGSKA (reference sequence). V was cut by 3 bases and J by 5 bases, with 20 bases left in between. This CDR3 has 16 amino acids. The CDR3 nucleotides are TGCAGTGCTAGCCGACGACTGGCGGGTAAGGACAATGAGCAGTTCTTC. Translated, it gives CSASRRLAGKDNEQFF.

This sequence joins TRBV5-4 and TRBJ1-6; 8 nucleotides agree with TRBD1. The germline CDR1 and CDR2 sequences are SGHNT and YYREEE (reference sequence). Unmatched junction bases numbered 12, after V lost 0 bases and J lost 13 bases. The CDR3 length is 16 residues. CDR3 sequence (DNA): TGTGCCAGCAGCTTGGCAGGGGCAGGGGGCGCGTTTCCCCTCCACTTT. This sequence encodes CASSLAGAGGAFPLHF.

The chain uses TRBV18 and TRBJ1-6; 8 nucleotides align to TRBD1. This CDR3 region has 16 residues. Germline V lookup: CDR1 KGHSH, CDR2 LQKENI. V was pared by 3 bases and J by 9 bases, with 10 bases of the junction left unmatched. DNA for the CDR3: TGTGCCAGCTCACCGAAGGGACAGGCCGATAGTTCACCCCTCCACTTT. This codes for CASSPKGQADSSPLHF.

The V gene is TRBV11-2, the J gene TRBJ2-3; 8 nucleotides line up with TRBD2. J lost 4 bases, V lost 5 bases, and 14 bases had no gene match. CDR1 and CDR2 from the germline V gene are SGHAT and FQNNGV. This CDR3 has 17 amino acids. The CDR3 region is CASSRRTAGGGADTQYF. The CDR3 bases are TGTGCCAGCAGCCGGAGGACGGCGGGAGGAGGCGCAGATACGCAGTATTTT.

A few counts support this clonotype. The V call is TRBV6-1, the J call TRBJ2-7; D gene ambiguous. The V and J ends lost 5 bases and 3 bases respectively, with 11 bases between them. This CDR3 is built from 13 residues. The V gene's germline CDR1 is MNHNS and CDR2 SASEGT. The CDR3: CASSRQNDYEQYF. The DNA for the CDR3 is TGTGCCAGCAGTCGGCAAAATGACTACGAGCAGTACTTC.

This clonotype appeared a few times. The gene calls are TRBV25-1 and TRBJ2-1; TRBD1 or TRBD2 may be the D gene (5 bases each). The CDR3 is made up of 14 amino acids. The germline V gene encodes CDR1 MGHDK and CDR2 SYGVNS. The V and J ends lost 5 bases and 8 bases respectively, with 16 bases between them. CDR3 in DNA: TGTGCCAGCAGTAAGGGGACCCTCCTCGATGAGCAGTTCTTC. Protein: CASSKGTLLDEQFF. The complete variable domain, with remaining parts taken from reference TRBV25-1 and TRBJ2-1, reads EADIYQTPRYLVIGTGKKITLECSQTMGHDKMYWYQQDPGMELHLIHYSYGVNSTEKGDLSSESTVSRIRTEHFPLTLESARPSHTSQYLCASSKGTLLDEQFFGPGTRLTVL.

The chain carries TRBV19 and TRBJ1-2; 8 nucleotides match TRBD1. Trimming cost V 5 bases and J 9 bases; bases outside gene matches: 14. CDR3 size: 15 residues. Germline V CDR1 and CDR2: LNHDA, SQIVND (reference sequence). The CDR3 sequence is CASSRTIGTGKSYTF. Here the CDR3 DNA reads TGTGCCAGTAGTCGAACCATCGGGACAGGAAAGAGCTACACCTTC. Full variable domain (outside the CDR3, taken from reference TRBV19 and TRBJ1-2): DGGITQSPKYLFRKEGQNVTLSCEQNLNHDAMYWYRQDPGQGLRLIYYSQIVNDFQKGDIAEGYSVSREKKESFPLTVTSAQKNPTAFYLCASSRTIGTGKSYTFGSGTRLTVV.

The chain combines TRBV11-2 with TRBJ2-5, with D possibly TRBD2 on 5 matching bases. CDR3 size: 14 residues. Germline CDR1 and CDR2: SGHAT and FQNNGV. V lost 2 bases and J 5 bases, leaving 12 bases between the germline ends. The CDR3 region has the DNA TGTGCCAGCAGCTTATCGTCCAGCGGTGAGACCCAGTACTTC. Its protein product is CASSLSSSGETQYF.